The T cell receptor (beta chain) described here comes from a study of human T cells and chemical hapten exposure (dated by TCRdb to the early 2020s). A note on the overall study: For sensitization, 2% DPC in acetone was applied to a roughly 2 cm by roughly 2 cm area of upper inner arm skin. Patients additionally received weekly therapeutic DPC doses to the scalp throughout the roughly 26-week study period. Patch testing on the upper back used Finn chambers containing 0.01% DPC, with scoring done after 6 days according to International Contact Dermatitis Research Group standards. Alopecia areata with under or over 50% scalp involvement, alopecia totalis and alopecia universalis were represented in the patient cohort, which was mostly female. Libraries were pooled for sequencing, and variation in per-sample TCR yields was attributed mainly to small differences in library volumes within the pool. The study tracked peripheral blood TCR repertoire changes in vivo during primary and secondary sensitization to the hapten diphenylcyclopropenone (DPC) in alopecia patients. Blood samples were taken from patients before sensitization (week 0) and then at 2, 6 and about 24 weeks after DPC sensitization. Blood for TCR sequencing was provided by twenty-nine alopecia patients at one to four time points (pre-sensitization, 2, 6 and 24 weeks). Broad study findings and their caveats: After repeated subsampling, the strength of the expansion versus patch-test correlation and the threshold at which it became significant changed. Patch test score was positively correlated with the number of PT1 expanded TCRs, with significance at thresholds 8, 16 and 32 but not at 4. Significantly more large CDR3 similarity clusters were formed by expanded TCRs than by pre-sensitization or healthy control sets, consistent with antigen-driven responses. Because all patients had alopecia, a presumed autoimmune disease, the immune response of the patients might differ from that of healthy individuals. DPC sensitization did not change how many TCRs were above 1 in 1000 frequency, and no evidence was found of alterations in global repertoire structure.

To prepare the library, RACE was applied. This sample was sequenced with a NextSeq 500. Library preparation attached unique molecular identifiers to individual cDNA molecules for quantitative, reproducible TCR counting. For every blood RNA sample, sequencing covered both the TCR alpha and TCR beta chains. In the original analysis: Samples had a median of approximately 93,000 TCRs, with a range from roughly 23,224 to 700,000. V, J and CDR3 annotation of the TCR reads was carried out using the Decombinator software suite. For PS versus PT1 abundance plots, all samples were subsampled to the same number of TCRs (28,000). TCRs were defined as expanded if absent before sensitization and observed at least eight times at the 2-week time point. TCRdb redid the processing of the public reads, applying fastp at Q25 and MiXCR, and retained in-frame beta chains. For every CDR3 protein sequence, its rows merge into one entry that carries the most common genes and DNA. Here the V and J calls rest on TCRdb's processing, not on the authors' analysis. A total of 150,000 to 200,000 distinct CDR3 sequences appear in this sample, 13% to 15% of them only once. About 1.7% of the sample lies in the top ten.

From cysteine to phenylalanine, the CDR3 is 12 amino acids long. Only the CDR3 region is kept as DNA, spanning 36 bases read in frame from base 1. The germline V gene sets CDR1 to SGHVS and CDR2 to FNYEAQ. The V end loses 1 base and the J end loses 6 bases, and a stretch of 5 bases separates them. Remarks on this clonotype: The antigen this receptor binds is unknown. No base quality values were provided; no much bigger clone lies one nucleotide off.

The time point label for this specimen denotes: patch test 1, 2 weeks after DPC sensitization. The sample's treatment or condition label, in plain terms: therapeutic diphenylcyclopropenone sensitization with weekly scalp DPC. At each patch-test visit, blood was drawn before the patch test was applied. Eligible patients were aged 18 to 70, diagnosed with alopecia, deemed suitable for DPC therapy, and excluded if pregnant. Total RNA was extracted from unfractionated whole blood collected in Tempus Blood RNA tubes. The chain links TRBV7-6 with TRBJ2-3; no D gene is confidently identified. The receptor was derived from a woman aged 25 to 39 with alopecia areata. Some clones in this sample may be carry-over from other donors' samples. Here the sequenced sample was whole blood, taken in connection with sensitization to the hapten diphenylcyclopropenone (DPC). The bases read TGTGCCAGCAGCTTAGTCGAGGATACGCAGTATTTT. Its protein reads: CASSLVEDTQYF.